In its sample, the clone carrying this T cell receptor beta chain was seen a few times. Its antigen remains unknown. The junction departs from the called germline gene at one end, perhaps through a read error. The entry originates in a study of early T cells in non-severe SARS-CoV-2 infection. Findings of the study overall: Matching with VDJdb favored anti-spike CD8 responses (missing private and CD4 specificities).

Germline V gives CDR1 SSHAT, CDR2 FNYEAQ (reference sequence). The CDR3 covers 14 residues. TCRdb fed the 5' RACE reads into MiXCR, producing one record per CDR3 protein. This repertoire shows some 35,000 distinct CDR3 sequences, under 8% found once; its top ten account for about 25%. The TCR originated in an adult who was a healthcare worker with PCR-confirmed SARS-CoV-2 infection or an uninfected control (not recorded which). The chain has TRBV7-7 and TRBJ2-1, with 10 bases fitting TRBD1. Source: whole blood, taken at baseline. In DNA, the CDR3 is TGTGCTAGCAGCCAGGGACAGGGGAGGAATGAGCAGTTCTTC. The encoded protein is CASSQGQGRNEQFF.